The present T cell receptor beta chain was sequenced within a study of cytomegalovirus exposure and HLA in healthy donors. Study results and limitations: With high specificity and sensitivity, the classifier reportedly diagnosed cytomegalovirus status. The investigators catalogued 164 TCR beta chains as cytomegalovirus-associated. TCR clusters originating in the first cohort tended to co-occur in the roughly 120 validation repertoires, according to a later analysis. Rarity held for most TCR sequences, but there were some public TCRs that occurred in many donors.

Concerning this clone: Antigen: not known.

Sequenced by immunoSEQ multiplex PCR; TCRdb stores in-frame clones only, minus some. This sample has 200,000 or so clones; about 79% occur once, and the top ten carry roughly 13%. The CDR3 totals 13 residues. V was cut by 6 bases and J by 4 bases, with 9 bases left in between. Germline loops: CDR1 SNHLY, CDR2 FYNNEI. This TCR derives from a young woman in good health and CMV-seropositive. Sequenced material: PBMCs. The V call is TRBV2, the J call TRBJ2-2; possibly TRBD1 for D (6 bases). The CDR3 spells CASRLGATGELFF. CDR3 DNA: TGTGCCAGCAGACTGGGGGCCACCGGGGAGCTGTTTTTT.